These 8 T cell receptor beta chains were all obtained from the same sample, sequenced in a study of OX40 agonist ivuxolimab in advanced cancers. TCRdb keeps only in-frame clones here, not all; method: immunoSEQ multiplex PCR. The sample carries just under 65,000 clones, roughly nine tenths recorded once. The material sequenced was CD4+ or CD8+ T cells sorted from blood, taken in a trial of the OX40 agonist ivuxolimab. All receptors come from an adult with an advanced solid tumor such as melanoma, head and neck, liver or kidney cancer.

This clone has just one count. The V gene is TRBV7-2, the J gene TRBJ2-7, with 11 bases fitting TRBD2. The CDR3 spans 15 residues. With V trimmed by 5 bases and J by 0 bases, 3 bases remained unmatched. Germline V gene data show CDR1 as SGHTA and CDR2 as FQGNSA. CDR3 protein: CASSPTSGSSYEQYF. The CDR3 nucleotides read TGTGCCAGCAGCCCAACTAGCGGGAGCTCCTACGAGCAGTACTTC.

The rearrangement links TRBV27 to TRBJ2-7; TRBD2 matches 8 bases. The length of the CDR3 is 15 residues. V lost 6 bases and J lost 2; bases outside the gene matches: 9. Germline V gene lookup returns CDR1 MNHEY and CDR2 SMNVEV (reference sequence). The CDR3 DNA sequence: TGTGCCAGCAGGAAGGCGGGGGGCAAACCCTACGAGCAGTACTTC. Amino acid sequence: CASRKAGGKPYEQYF.

The chain is built from TRBV7-2 and TRBJ1-3, with D perhaps TRBD1 (5 bases). In germline, CDR1 is SGHTA, CDR2 FQGNSA. This CDR3 spans 13 amino acids. V was clipped by 3 bases and J by 4 bases, with 7 bases between them. The CDR3 DNA sequence: TGTGCCAGCAGCTTGGGGACGGGAAACACCATATATTTT. It yields the protein CASSLGTGNTIYF. The complete variable domain, with remaining parts taken from reference TRBV7-2 and TRBJ1-3, reads GAGVSQSPSNKVTEKGKDVELRCDPISGHTALYWYRQSLGQGLEFLIYFQGNSAPDKSGLPSDRFSAERTGGSVSTLTIQRTQQEDSAVYLCASSLGTGNTIYFGEGSWLTVV.

The rearrangement uses TRBV5-6 and TRBJ2-7; 8 positions match TRBD1. This CDR3 is built from 13 residues. Germline lookup yields CDR1 SGHDT and CDR2 YYEEEE. V trimming: 4 bases; J trimming: 2 bases; junction bases outside the gene matches: 2. CDR3 sequence (DNA): TGTGCCAGCAGCCGGGACAGGACCTACGAGCAGTACTTC. It specifies CASSRDRTYEQYF.

This clone is a singleton in its sample. The chain is built from TRBV5-1 and TRBJ1-4; D is uncertain. The CDR3 sequence is 14 residues long. Germline values: CDR1 SGHRS, CDR2 YFSETQ. V gave up 2 bases and J gave up 7 bases, with 12 bases separating them. Written as DNA, the CDR3 is TGCGCCAGCAGCTTAAACGGGTGGGGTGAAAAACTGTTTTTT. Translated: CASSLNGWGEKLFF.

This chain connects TRBV2 to TRBJ1-5; unclear D gene. This CDR3 is built from 13 residues. V was trimmed by 4 bases and J by 6 bases, leaving 10 bases between them. Germline CDR1 SNHLY, CDR2 FYNNEI. CDR3 bases: TGTGCCAGCAGTGGGGAGGGTCCTCAGCCCCAGCATTTT. The encoded protein is CASSGEGPQPQHF.

CDR3 residues: CASSLAGGKTEAFF. In DNA, the CDR3 is TGTGCCAGCAGCTTGGCTGGGGGGAAGACTGAAGCTTTCTTT. The chain uses TRBV5-8 and TRBJ1-1, with D maybe TRBD1 (5 bases). The V gene lost 0 bases and the J gene lost 5 bases, with 11 bases spanning the gap. CDR3 length: 14 residues. Germline lookup yields CDR1 SGHTS and CDR2 YDEGEE.

The gene calls are TRBV7-8 and TRBJ1-2; tentatively, D is TRBD1 (6 bases). Trimming removed 5 bases at V and 5 bases at J, with 18 bases between. The CDR3 is made up of 15 amino acids. The V gene's germline CDR1 is SGHVS and CDR2 FQNEAQ. The CDR3 sequence is CASSRDRPGGYGYTF. The CDR3, as DNA: TGTGCCAGCAGCCGTGACAGGCCCGGGGGGTATGGCTACACCTTC.